This record covers a single T cell receptor (beta chain). The data belong to a study of shared T cell receptors in the human thymus. The data were produced by immunoSEQ multiplex PCR, yet TCRdb's version contains in-frame clones alone and is incomplete. The data contain about 660,000 clones, approximately 89% of them singletons. The CDR3 runs 16 residues. Germline V gene sequence: CDR1 MDHEN, CDR2 SYDVKM. Germline trimming cut 5 bases from V and 2 bases from J; bases unmatched to any gene: 8. The sample also formed part of further work on human thymus T cells. From that second work: The donors were infants in Finland with congenital heart defects, otherwise immunologically healthy. Thymic and blood repertoires seemed to show skewed V and J gene use.

What was sequenced was thymocytes. V usage is TRBV28 and J usage is TRBJ2-3; 9 positions match TRBD1. This clonotype was sampled from a boy under two years old with a congenital heart defect. The CDR3 DNA reads as TGTGCCAGCAGTCCACACAGGGGGCAAATCACAGATACGCAGTATTTT. It specifies CASSPHRGQITDTQYF.